Shown below are 17 T cell receptor beta chains from a single sample sequenced in a study of cytomegalovirus exposure and HLA in healthy donors. PCR amplification relied on 60 Vbeta primers (plus 13 Jbeta primers). Data came from immunoSEQ multiplex PCR; TCRdb stores just in-frame clones and leaves some out. The sample has about 200,000 clones, under 90% seen once. The sample was PBMCs. The receptor source for this set is a boy younger than 10 in good health and CMV-seronegative.

The chain links TRBV30 to TRBJ1-6; D remains ambiguous. The CDR3 sequence is 11 residues long. Trimming cost V 0 bases and J 13 bases, with 7 bases left between them. The germline CDR1 and CDR2 sequences are GTSNPN and SVGIG (reference sequence). The CDR3 DNA reads as TGTGCCTGGAGTGTTGATAGTCCCCTCCACTTT. Protein product: CAWSVDSPLHF.

The chain combines TRBV5-5 with TRBJ2-1; TRBD2 agrees at 12 bases. Trimming cost V 5 bases and J 0 bases; bases outside gene matches: 9. The CDR3 is 18 amino acids. CDR1 is SGHKS and CDR2 is YYEKEE in the germline V gene (reference sequence). The CDR3 region is CASRQGLAGVTSYNEQFF. The CDR3 DNA is TGTGCCAGCAGACAGGGACTAGCGGGCGTCACCTCCTACAATGAGCAGTTCTTC.

The chain combines TRBV19 with TRBJ2-1; TRBD2 aligns across 13 bases. The CDR3 covers 15 residues. In germline, CDR1 is LNHDA, CDR2 SQIVND (reference sequence). Losses at the gene ends were 7 bases for V and 4 bases for J; bases not matched to a gene: 4. The CDR3 bases are TGTGCCAGTAAACTAGCGGGGGGGATGTACAATGAGCAGTTCTTC. Translation: CASKLAGGMYNEQFF.

The chain links TRBV10-3 to TRBJ2-1; 8 nucleotides align to TRBD2. In germline, CDR1 is ENHRY, CDR2 SYGVKD. The CDR3 contains 16 residues. The ends lost 4 bases at V and 1 base at J; junction bases unmatched: 6. CDR3 in DNA: TGTGCCATCAGTGGTCCGGGGGGGGGTTCCTACAATGAGCAGTTCTTC. Its protein product is CAISGPGGGSYNEQFF.

The chain uses TRBV6-6 and TRBJ2-1, with TRBD1 identical over 9 bases. The germline V gene has CDR1 MNHNY and CDR2 SVGAGI (reference sequence). V trimming: 5 bases; J trimming: 4 bases; junction bases outside the gene matches: 6. CDR3 length: 15 amino acids. The CDR3 is CASSPLQGAYNEQFF. The DNA for the CDR3 is TGTGCCAGCAGTCCCCTACAGGGGGCTTACAATGAGCAGTTCTTC.

This clone was seen a single time. Additional DNA sequences in this sample encode the identical CDR3. The chain has TRBV7-2 and TRBJ2-2; D may be TRBD2 (6 bases). V lost 1 base and J lost 8, with 23 bases in between. The CDR3 consists of 18 residues. The germline V gene has CDR1 SGHTA and CDR2 FQGNSA. The CDR3 protein is CASSLEVLAGITTGELFF. The CDR3 nucleotides read TGTGCCAGCAGCTTAGAAGTTCTCGCGGGGATAACCACTGGGGAGCTGTTTTTT.

The chain carries TRBV6-5 and TRBJ1-1, with D possibly being TRBD1 (5 bases). Germline assignment: CDR1 MNHEY and CDR2 SVGAGI. This CDR3 spans 11 amino acids. With 2 bases removed from V and 8 bases from J, the gap between germline ends came to 6 bases. Here the CDR3 DNA reads TGTGCCAGCAGTTACGGGGGGGAAGCTTTCTTT. As protein: CASSYGGEAFF.

This clone showed up just once. The J gene is TRBJ1-1, the V gene TRBV10-1; D is unclear. V gave up 6 bases and J gave up 2 bases, with 13 bases separating them. CDR3 length: 14 residues. Per the germline V gene, CDR1 is WNHNN and CDR2 is SYGVQD (reference sequence). For the CDR3, the DNA is TGCGCCAGCAGCCAAGACCGGGGAAACACTGAAGCTTTCTTT. As protein: CASSQDRGNTEAFF.

The gene calls are TRBV2 and TRBJ1-2; TRBD1 agrees at 7 bases. Germline assignment: CDR1 SNHLY and CDR2 FYNNEI. The CDR3 is 14 residues long. The junction had 4 bases not matched to a gene; V was cut back by 2 bases and J by 4 bases. In DNA form, the CDR3 reads TGTGCCAGCAGTGAACGTAGGGACAGCTATGGCTACACCTTC. Protein: CASSERRDSYGYTF.

This clone has just a few counts. This sequence joins TRBV5-4 and TRBJ1-2, with 9 nucleotides matching TRBD1. This CDR3 has 12 residues. The J segment lost 8 bases and the V segment lost 7 bases, leaving 6 bases of the junction unmatched. Germline V gives CDR1 SGHNT, CDR2 YYREEE (reference sequence). The CDR3 is CASGTGGWGYTF. DNA of the CDR3: TGTGCCAGCGGAACAGGGGGCTGGGGCTACACCTTC.

V is TRBV6-5 and J is TRBJ1-5, with D uncertain. Germline values: CDR1 MNHEY, CDR2 SVGAGI. This CDR3 has 15 amino acids. The V end lost 8 bases, the J end lost 7 bases, and 21 bases lay between the germline ends. Here the CDR3 reads CASSRTEGQGQPQHF. CDR3 sequence (DNA): TGTGCCAGCTCCCGAACAGAGGGTCAAGGGCAGCCCCAGCATTTT.

In this sample, this clone turned up a few times. V and J are TRBV9 and TRBJ2-4; 11 bases align to TRBD2. V shed 3 bases and J 0 bases; nucleotides not matched to a gene: 8. CDR3 length: 18 residues. Germline CDR1 reads SGDLS; CDR2 reads YYNGEE. CDR3: CASSASRLAGGAKNIQYF. In DNA, the CDR3 is TGTGCCAGCAGCGCGTCGAGGCTAGCGGGGGGAGCCAAAAACATTCAGTACTTC.

This sequence joins TRBV9 and TRBJ1-2; TRBD1 matches at 10 bases. Germline trimming cut 6 bases from V and 4 bases from J; bases unmatched to any gene: 6. Germline V gene sequence: CDR1 SGDLS, CDR2 YYNGEE. The CDR3 is 14 residues long. CDR3 DNA sequence: TGTGCCAGCACTGGACAGGGGGGTTTCTATGGCTACACCTTC. This translates into CASTGQGGFYGYTF.

The chain has TRBV7-8 and TRBJ1-1; possibly TRBD1 for D (6 bases). Germline-derived CDR1 and CDR2 are SGHVS and FQNEAQ. V dropped 5 bases and J dropped 5 bases, with 12 bases sitting between them. This CDR3 spans 13 amino acids. CDR3 coding DNA: TGTGCCAGCAGCACGCCGCAGGGGACTGAAGCTTTCTTT. Its translation is CASSTPQGTEAFF. The entire variable domain, with the rest obtained from reference TRBV7-8 and TRBJ1-1, is as follows: GAGVSQSPRYKVAKRGQDVALRCDPISGHVSLFWYQQALGQGPEFLTYFQNEAQLDKSGLPSDRFFAERPEGSVSTLKIQRTQQEDSAVYLCASSTPQGTEAFFGQGTRLTVV.

This clone turned up a few times. Other DNA sequences of this sample code for an identical CDR3. The V gene is TRBV6-6, the J gene TRBJ2-7; the match to TRBD1 covers 8 bases. V gave up 8 bases and J gave up 7 bases; unmatched junction bases: 13. CDR1 is MNHNY, CDR2 SVGAGI, per germline (reference sequence). The CDR3 is 14 amino acids. The DNA of the CDR3 is TGTGCCAGCCGGCCTCGGACAGGGCCGGGGGAGCAGTACTTC. Protein: CASRPRTGPGEQYF.

The chain carries TRBV18 and TRBJ2-3; 8 bases are a match to TRBD2. CDR1 and CDR2 from the germline V gene are KGHSH and LQKENI. The CDR3 extends over 15 amino acids. The ends lost 4 bases at V and 4 bases at J; junction bases unmatched: 7. In DNA form, the CDR3 reads TGTGCCAGCTCACAGAACGGACTAGCTTCAGATACGCAGTATTTT. It yields the protein CASSQNGLASDTQYF. Full variable domain (remainder filled in from reference TRBV18 and TRBJ2-3): NAGVMQNPRHLVRRRGQEARLRCSPMKGHSHVYWYRQLPEEGLKFMVYLQKENIIDESGMPKERFSAEFPKEGPSILRIQQVVRGDSAAYFCASSQNGLASDTQYFGPGTRLTVL.

This chain joins TRBV7-9 and TRBJ1-3, with 7 bases lining up with TRBD1. CDR1 SEHNR and CDR2 FQNEAQ come from the germline V gene (reference sequence). V shed 3 bases and J 2 bases; nucleotides not matched to a gene: 1. The CDR3 length is 14 residues. For the CDR3, the DNA is TGTGCCAGCAGCTTGCAGGGGGCTGGAAACACCATATATTTT. As protein: CASSLQGAGNTIYF.